Listed below are T cell receptor beta chains from one sample, sequenced in a study of blood T cell repertoires in COVID-19. Sequencing was performed with immunoSEQ multiplex PCR; in TCRdb, only in-frame clones are kept and a portion is missing. The table lists about 45,000 clones, approximately 87% of them singletons. Sequencing used peripheral blood. The receptors come from a human donor in a cohort sampled during active COVID-19. CDR3s include the opening cysteine and the closing phenylalanine or tryptophan. A D gene is named only where the DNA matches it firmly. Clone size appears in some rows only: once, few, many, or a class for an expanded clone.

V gene	D gene	J gene	clone size	CDR3 protein	CDR3 DNA
TRBV18	TRBD1	TRBJ1-1	.	CASGQGGTTEAFF	TGTGCCAGCGGACAGGGTGGGACCACTGAAGCTTTCTTT
TRBV11-3	.	TRBJ1-1	.	CASSQGGVNTEAFF	TGTGCCAGCAGCCAAGGCGGGGTGAACACTGAAGCTTTCTTT
TRBV7-2	TRBD2	TRBJ2-5	.	CASSLGGGGGKTQYF	TGTGCCAGCAGCTTAGGGGGCGGGGGAGGAAAGACCCAGTACTTC
TRBV27	TRBD2	TRBJ2-1	.	CASSLYGRGVYNEQFF	TGTGCCAGCAGTTTATACGGGCGGGGGGTTTACAATGAGCAGTTCTTC
TRBV7-9	.	TRBJ2-3	.	CASSLESGYSDTQYF	TGTGCCAGCAGCTTAGAGTCAGGGTACTCAGATACGCAGTATTTT
TRBV7-6	.	TRBJ2-7	.	CASSLGSDYEQYF	TGTGCCAGCAGCTTAGGAAGCGACTACGAGCAGTACTTC
TRBV5-4	.	TRBJ1-2	.	CASSLEGVVYGYTF	TGTGCCAGCAGCTTGGAGGGGGTGGTGTATGGCTACACCTTC
TRBV5-8	.	TRBJ1-4	.	CASSSFLLNFRVGEKLFF	TGTGCCAGCAGCTCCTTTTTACTTAACTTCAGGGTTGGCGAAAAACTGTTTTTT
TRBV9	.	TRBJ2-3	.	CASSASVPDTQYF	TGTGCCAGCAGCGCTAGCGTCCCAGATACGCAGTATTTT
TRBV5-3	.	TRBJ1-1	.	CARSLFRNTEAFF	TGTGCCAGAAGCTTGTTCAGGAACACTGAAGCTTTCTTT
TRBV13	TRBD1	TRBJ1-2	.	CASSFGTGNGGYTF	TGTGCCAGCAGTTTCGGGACAGGCAATGGCGGCTACACCTTC
TRBV27	TRBD2	TRBJ2-2	.	CASSPGTSGGSNTGELFF	TGTGCCAGCAGTCCGGGGACTAGCGGGGGGTCGAACACCGGGGAGCTGTTTTTT
TRBV30	TRBD1	TRBJ1-2	.	CAWSVQGGYTF	TGTGCCTGGAGTGTACAGGGGGGCTACACCTTC
TRBV19	TRBD1	TRBJ2-1	.	CASSPEDRGHNEQFF	TGTGCCAGTAGTCCCGAGGACAGGGGCCACAATGAGCAGTTCTTC
TRBV6-6	.	TRBJ1-5	.	CASSRARQPQHF	TGTGCCAGCAGTCGGGCGAGGCAGCCCCAGCATTTT
TRBV21-1	.	TRBJ2-3	.	CASLGGFGDTQYF	TGTGCCAGCCTAGGGGGATTCGGGGATACGCAGTATTTT
TRBV30	.	TRBJ2-7	.	CAWNRDSSYEQYF	TGTGCCTGGAACAGGGATAGCTCCTACGAGCAGTACTTC
TRBV7-8	.	TRBJ1-4	.	CASSSRTVAEKLFF	TGTGCCAGCAGTTCCAGGACAGTAGCCGAAAAACTGTTTTTT
TRBV11-2	.	TRBJ2-1	.	CASRPPGLQRGDEQFF	TGTGCCAGCAGGCCCCCGGGACTCCAAAGAGGCGATGAGCAGTTCTTC
TRBV3-1/TRBV3-2	.	TRBJ2-7	.	CASSRGGLFSYEQYF	TGTGCCAGCAGCAGAGGAGGGTTATTCTCCTACGAGCAGTACTTC
TRBV7-6	TRBD1	TRBJ1-2	.	CASSEQGAVGYTF	TGTGCCAGCAGCGAACAGGGGGCCGTGGGCTACACCTTC
TRBV19	TRBD2	TRBJ2-3	.	CASSTPGLASTDTQYF	TGTGCCAGTAGTACGCCGGGACTAGCAAGCACAGATACGCAGTATTTT
TRBV29-1	.	TRBJ2-5	once	CSGMQETQYF	TGCAGCGGTATGCAAGAGACCCAGTACTTC
TRBV4-1	TRBD2	TRBJ2-1	.	CASSQVPTSGGANEQFF	TGCGCCAGCAGCCAAGTCCCGACTAGCGGGGGGGCAAATGAGCAGTTCTTC
TRBV6-4	.	TRBJ2-2	.	CASSDPLAGTGELFF	TGTGCCAGCAGTGACCCACTAGCAGGCACCGGGGAGCTGTTTTTT
TRBV18	.	TRBJ2-7	.	CASSLTNPGAPYEQYF	TGTGCCAGCTCACTCACCAACCCCGGTGCCCCCTACGAGCAGTACTTC
TRBV7-8	TRBD1	TRBJ1-1	.	CASSLFNRGTLRDEAFF	TGTGCCAGCAGCTTATTCAACAGGGGTACACTGAGGGATGAAGCTTTCTTT
TRBV7-2	.	TRBJ1-1	.	CASSQTGYTEAFF	TGTGCCAGCAGCCAGACAGGTTACACTGAAGCTTTCTTT
TRBV19	.	TRBJ1-5	.	CASTRQSGAGNQPQHF	TGTGCCAGTACGAGGCAGAGTGGGGCGGGCAATCAGCCCCAGCATTTT
TRBV4-1	.	TRBJ2-7	.	CASSQARDNSYEQYF	TGCGCCAGCAGCCAAGCTCGGGACAATTCCTACGAGCAGTACTTC
TRBV9	TRBD2	TRBJ2-1	.	CASSVVASGGASYNEQFF	TGTGCCAGCAGCGTAGTTGCTAGCGGGGGGGCTTCCTACAATGAGCAGTTCTTC
TRBV5-5	TRBD1	TRBJ1-6	.	CASSLGPPQGADSPLHF	TGTGCCAGCAGCTTGGGGCCGCCACAGGGGGCGGATTCACCCCTCCACTTT
TRBV12-3/TRBV12-4	.	TRBJ2-7	.	CASTPRDKYEQYF	TGTGCCAGCACTCCCCGGGACAAATACGAGCAGTACTTC
TRBV5-4	.	TRBJ2-5	.	CASSLAGGGEETQYF	TGTGCCAGCAGCTTGGCTGGGGGAGGCGAAGAGACCCAGTACTTC
TRBV29-1	.	TRBJ1-4	.	CSVEEEEKLFF	TGCAGCGTTGAGGAGGAAGAAAAACTGTTTTTT
TRBV4-2	.	TRBJ1-3	.	CASSQGDYLRNTIYF	TGTGCCAGCAGCCAAGGGGACTACCTACGAAACACCATATATTTT
TRBV6-5	TRBD1	TRBJ1-5	.	CASRPEGTGNQPQHF	TGTGCCAGCAGACCCGAGGGGACAGGGAATCAGCCCCAGCATTTT
TRBV6-2/TRBV6-3	TRBD1	TRBJ2-7	.	CASSYSGTGQYF	TGTGCCAGCAGTTACTCCGGGACAGGGCAGTACTTC
TRBV6-5	.	TRBJ1-3	.	CASSYAQGSGNTIYF	TGTGCCAGCAGTTACGCCCAGGGGTCTGGAAACACCATATATTTT
TRBV7-2	TRBD1	TRBJ2-7	.	CASSFDRGREQYF	TGTGCCAGCAGCTTTGACAGGGGGCGCGAGCAGTACTTC
TRBV7-2	TRBD1	TRBJ2-1	.	CASRDPNRGRDFF	TGTGCCAGCAGAGACCCTAACAGGGGCCGCGACTTCTTC
TRBV7-3	.	TRBJ2-2	.	CASSLRPRRMLALNTGELFF	TGTGCCAGCAGCTTAAGGCCACGGAGGATGCTCGCTTTGAACACCGGGGAGCTGTTTTTT
TRBV25-1	.	TRBJ1-6	few	CASRAQGGSPLHF	TGTGCCAGCCGCGCGCAGGGCGGTTCACCCCTCCACTTT
TRBV21-1	.	TRBJ2-3	.	CASSKEYRVSLF	TGTGCCAGCAGCAAAGAATACAGGGTCTCCCTTTTT
TRBV27	.	TRBJ2-5	once	CASRNTGRHSETQYF	TGTGCCAGCAGGAATACAGGGAGACATTCAGAGACCCAGTACTTC
TRBV6-5	TRBD1	TRBJ1-1	.	CAVHVWDREKAFF	TGTGCCGTCCACGTTTGGGACAGAGAAAAAGCTTTCTTT
TRBV30	.	TRBJ1-4	.	CASPGRGYEKLFF	TGTGCCTCTCCGGGACGGGGGTATGAAAAACTGTTTTTT
TRBV12-3/TRBV12-4	TRBD1	TRBJ1-2	.	CASNGQGYGYTF	TGTGCCAGCAATGGACAGGGCTATGGCTACACCTTC
TRBV12-3/TRBV12-4	.	TRBJ2-5	.	CASSLEGPLYF	TGTGCCAGCAGTTTGGAGGGACCGCTATACTTC
TRBV10-3	.	TRBJ2-3	.	CAISESIGRDTQYF	TGTGCCATCAGTGAGTCGATCGGGAGAGATACGCAGTATTTT
TRBV5-1	.	TRBJ2-7	.	CASSLALGGPYEQYF	TGCGCCAGCAGCTTGGCCCTGGGGGGACCTTACGAGCAGTACTTC
TRBV7-2	TRBD1	TRBJ2-3	.	CASSQGPTGGEDTQYF	TGTGCCAGCAGCCAAGGTCCGACAGGGGGCGAAGATACGCAGTATTTT
TRBV5-6	.	TRBJ2-1	.	CASSLRAGGHEQFF	TGTGCCAGCAGCTTGCGGGCAGGGGGGCATGAGCAGTTCTTC
TRBV29-1	TRBD1	TRBJ2-5	.	CSVERQGETQYF	TGCAGCGTTGAGCGACAGGGAGAGACCCAGTACTTC